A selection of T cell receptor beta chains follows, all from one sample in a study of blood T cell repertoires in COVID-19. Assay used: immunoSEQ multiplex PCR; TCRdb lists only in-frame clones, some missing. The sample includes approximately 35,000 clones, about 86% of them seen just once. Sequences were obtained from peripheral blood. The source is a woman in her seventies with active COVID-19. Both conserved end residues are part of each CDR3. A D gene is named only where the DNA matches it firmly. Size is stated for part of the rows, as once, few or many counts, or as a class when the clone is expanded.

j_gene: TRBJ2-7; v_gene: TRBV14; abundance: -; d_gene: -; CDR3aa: CASSQVEALPYEQYF; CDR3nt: TGTGCCAGCAGCCAAGTAGAGGCCCTCCCCTACGAGCAGTACTTC
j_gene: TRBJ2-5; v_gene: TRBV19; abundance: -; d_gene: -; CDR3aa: CASSIDRGETQYF; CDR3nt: TGTGCCAGTAGTATAGATCGGGGGGAGACCCAGTACTTC
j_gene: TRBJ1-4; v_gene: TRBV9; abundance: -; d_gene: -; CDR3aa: CASSVGVTDEKLFF; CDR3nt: TGTGCCAGCAGCGTAGGTGTCACGGATGAAAAACTGTTTTTT
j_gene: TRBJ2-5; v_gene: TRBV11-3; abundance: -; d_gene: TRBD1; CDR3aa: CASSARDRGRETQYF; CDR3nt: TGTGCCAGCAGCGCCAGGGACAGGGGGCGAGAGACCCAGTACTTC
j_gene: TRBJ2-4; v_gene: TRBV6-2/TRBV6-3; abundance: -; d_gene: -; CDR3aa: CASSYPLAKNIQYF; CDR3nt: TGTGCCAGCAGTTATCCCCTGGCCAAAAACATTCAGTACTTC
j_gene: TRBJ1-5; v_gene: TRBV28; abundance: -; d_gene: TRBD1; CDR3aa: CASSMTGGTNQPQHF; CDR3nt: TGTGCCAGCAGTATGACAGGGGGGACGAATCAGCCCCAGCATTTT
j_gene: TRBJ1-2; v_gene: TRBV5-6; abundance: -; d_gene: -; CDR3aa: CASSLLHSQGREGGYTF; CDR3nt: TGTGCCAGCAGCTTGCTTCATTCCCAGGGAAGGGAGGGAGGCTACACCTTC
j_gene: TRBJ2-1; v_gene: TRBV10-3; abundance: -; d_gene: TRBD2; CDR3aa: CAIGGTSEWGSSYNEQFF; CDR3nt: TGTGCCATCGGGGGGACTAGCGAGTGGGGAAGCTCCTACAATGAGCAGTTCTTC
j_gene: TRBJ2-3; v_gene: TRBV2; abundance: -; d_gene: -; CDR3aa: CASSWTNADTQYF; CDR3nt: TGTGCCAGCAGCTGGACAAACGCAGATACGCAGTATTTT
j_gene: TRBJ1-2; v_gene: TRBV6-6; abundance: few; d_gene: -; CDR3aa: CASSYPGATKGYTF; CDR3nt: TGTGCCAGCAGTTACCCAGGGGCAACTAAAGGCTACACCTTC
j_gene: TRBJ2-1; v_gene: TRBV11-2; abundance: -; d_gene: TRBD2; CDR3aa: CASSLGGLTNEQFF; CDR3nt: TGTGCCAGCAGCTTGGGGGGACTAACCAATGAGCAGTTCTTC
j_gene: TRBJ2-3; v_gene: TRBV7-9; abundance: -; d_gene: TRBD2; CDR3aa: CASSSGRGGEKDTQYF; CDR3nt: TGTGCCAGCAGCTCAGGTCGGGGGGGTGAAAAAGATACGCAGTATTTT
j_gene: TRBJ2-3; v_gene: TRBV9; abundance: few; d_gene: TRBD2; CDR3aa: CASSDSGASTDTQYF; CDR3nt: TGTGCCAGCAGCGATAGCGGGGCTAGCACAGATACGCAGTATTTT
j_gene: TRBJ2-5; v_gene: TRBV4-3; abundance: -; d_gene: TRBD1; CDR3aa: CASSQGYRDRGETQYF; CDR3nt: TGCGCCAGCAGCCAAGGCTACCGGGACAGGGGAGAGACCCAGTACTTC
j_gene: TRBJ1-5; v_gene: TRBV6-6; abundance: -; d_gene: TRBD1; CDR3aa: CASSDRDGAAQPQHF; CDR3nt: TGTGCCAGCAGTGACAGGGACGGGGCGGCTCAGCCCCAGCATTTT
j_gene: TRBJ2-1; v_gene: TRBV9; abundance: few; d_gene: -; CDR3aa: CASSDVGLASNRDEQFF; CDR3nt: TGTGCCAGCAGCGACGTGGGGTTGGCTAGCAACCGGGATGAGCAGTTCTTC
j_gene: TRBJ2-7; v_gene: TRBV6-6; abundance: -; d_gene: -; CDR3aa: CASSYSSTYEQYF; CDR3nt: TGTGCCAGCAGTTACTCGTCCACCTACGAGCAGTACTTC
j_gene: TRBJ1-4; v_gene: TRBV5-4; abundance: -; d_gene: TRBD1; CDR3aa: CASSPDRGNEKLFF; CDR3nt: TGTGCCAGCAGCCCGGACAGGGGGAATGAAAAACTGTTTTTT
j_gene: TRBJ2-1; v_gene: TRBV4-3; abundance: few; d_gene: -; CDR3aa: CASSQDRAGISGEQFF; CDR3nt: TGCGCCAGCAGCCAAGATAGGGCAGGGATATCGGGTGAGCAGTTCTTC
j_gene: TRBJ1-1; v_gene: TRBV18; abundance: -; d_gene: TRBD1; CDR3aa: CASSPGTANTEAFF; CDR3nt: TGTGCCAGCTCGCCCGGGACAGCGAACACTGAAGCTTTCTTT
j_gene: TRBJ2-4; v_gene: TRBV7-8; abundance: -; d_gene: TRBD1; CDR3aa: CASSSRDRGTGAKNIQYF; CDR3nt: TGTGCCAGCAGCTCAAGGGACAGGGGGACTGGGGCCAAAAACATTCAGTACTTC
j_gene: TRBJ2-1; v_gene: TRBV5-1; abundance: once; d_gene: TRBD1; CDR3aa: CASSQPPGQAPSYNEQFF; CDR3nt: TGCGCCAGCAGCCAACCCCCGGGACAGGCCCCCTCCTACAATGAGCAGTTCTTC
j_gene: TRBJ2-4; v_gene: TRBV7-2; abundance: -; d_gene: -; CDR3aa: CASSLGGRDIQYF; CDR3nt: TGTGCCAGCAGCTTAGGGGGGCGAGACATTCAGTACTTC
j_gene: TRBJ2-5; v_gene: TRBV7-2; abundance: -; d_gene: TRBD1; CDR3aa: CASSPGQAETQYF; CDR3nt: TGTGCCAGCAGCCCGGGACAGGCAGAGACCCAGTACTTC
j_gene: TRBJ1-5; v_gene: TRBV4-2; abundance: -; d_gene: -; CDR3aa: CASSQIDGNNQPQHF; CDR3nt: TGTGCCAGCAGCCAAATAGACGGGAACAATCAGCCCCAGCATTTT
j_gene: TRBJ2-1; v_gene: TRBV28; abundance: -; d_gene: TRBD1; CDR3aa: CASTLGDRSYNEQFF; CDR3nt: TGTGCCAGCACCCTAGGGGACAGGTCATACAATGAGCAGTTCTTC
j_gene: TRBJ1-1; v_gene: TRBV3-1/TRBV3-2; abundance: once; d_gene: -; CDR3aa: CASSQRGENTEAFF; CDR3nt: TGTGCCAGCAGCCAGCGGGGGGAGAACACTGAAGCTTTCTTT
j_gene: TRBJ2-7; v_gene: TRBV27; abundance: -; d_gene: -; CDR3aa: CASSLFSYSAMSYYEQYF; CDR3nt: TGTGCCAGCAGTTTATTCTCCTATTCCGCCATGAGTTACTACGAGCAGTACTTC
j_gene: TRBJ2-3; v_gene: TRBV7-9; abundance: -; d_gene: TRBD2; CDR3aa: CASSAGTTFTDTQYF; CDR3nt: TGTGCCAGCAGCGCCGGGACTACCTTCACAGATACGCAGTATTTT
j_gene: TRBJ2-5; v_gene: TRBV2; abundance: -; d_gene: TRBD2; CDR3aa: CATGRTQGETQYF; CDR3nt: TGTGCCACCGGGAGGACCCAAGGGGAGACCCAGTACTTC
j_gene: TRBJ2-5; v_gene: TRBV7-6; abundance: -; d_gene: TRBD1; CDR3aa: CASSRGQVIVGTQETQYF; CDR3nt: TGTGCCAGCAGCCGAGGACAGGTTATAGTGGGTACACAGGAGACCCAGTACTTC
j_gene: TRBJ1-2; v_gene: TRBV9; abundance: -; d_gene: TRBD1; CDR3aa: CASSVPGGDGYTF; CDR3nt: TGTGCCAGCAGCGTTCCAGGGGGCGATGGCTACACCTTC
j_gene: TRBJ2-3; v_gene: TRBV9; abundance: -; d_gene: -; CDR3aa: CASSPRDSKTDTQYF; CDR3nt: TGTGCCAGCAGCCCCCGCGACAGCAAAACAGATACGCAGTATTTT
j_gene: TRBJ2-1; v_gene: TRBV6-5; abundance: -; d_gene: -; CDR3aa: CASREGVSSYNEQFF; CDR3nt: TGTGCCAGCAGAGAGGGGGTTAGCTCCTACAATGAGCAGTTCTTC
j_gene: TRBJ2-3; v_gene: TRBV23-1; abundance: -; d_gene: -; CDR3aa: CASTPPGHRPDTQYF; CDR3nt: TGCGCCAGCACTCCTCCGGGACACCGCCCAGATACGCAGTATTTT
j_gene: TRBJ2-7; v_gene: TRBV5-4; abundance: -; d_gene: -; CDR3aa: CASSLVAGSHEQYF; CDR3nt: TGTGCCAGCAGCTTGGTCGCAGGGTCTCACGAGCAGTACTTC
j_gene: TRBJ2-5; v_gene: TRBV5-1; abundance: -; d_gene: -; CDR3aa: CASSPDSGEETQYF; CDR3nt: TGCGCCAGCAGCCCGGACTCGGGGGAGGAGACCCAGTACTTC
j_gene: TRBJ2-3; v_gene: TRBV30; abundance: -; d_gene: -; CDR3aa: CAWSVVGAGTDTQYF; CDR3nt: TGTGCCTGGAGTGTTGTTGGGGCGGGGACAGATACGCAGTATTTT
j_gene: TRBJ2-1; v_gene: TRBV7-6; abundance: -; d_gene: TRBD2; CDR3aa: CASSSSGGWLNEQFF; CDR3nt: TGTGCCAGCAGCTCAAGCGGGGGATGGCTGAATGAGCAGTTCTTC
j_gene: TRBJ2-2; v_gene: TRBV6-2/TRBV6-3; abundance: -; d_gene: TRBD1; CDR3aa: CASSSRGRNTGELFF; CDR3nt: TGTGCCAGCAGTAGCAGGGGGAGGAACACCGGGGAGCTGTTTTTT
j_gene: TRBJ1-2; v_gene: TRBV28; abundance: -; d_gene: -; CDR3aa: CASSSQVSGHYGYTF; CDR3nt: TGTGCCAGCAGTTCCCAAGTCTCAGGGCACTATGGCTACACCTTC
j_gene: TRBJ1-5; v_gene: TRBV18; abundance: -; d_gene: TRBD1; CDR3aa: CASSQTGTGNQPQHF; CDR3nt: TGTGCCAGCTCGCAGACCGGGACAGGGAATCAGCCCCAGCATTTT
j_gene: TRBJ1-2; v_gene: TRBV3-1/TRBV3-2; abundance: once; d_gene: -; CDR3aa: CASSQNGVDYGYTF; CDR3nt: TGTGCCAGCAGCCAAAACGGAGTCGATTATGGCTACACCTTC
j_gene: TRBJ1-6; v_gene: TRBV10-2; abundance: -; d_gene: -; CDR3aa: CASSAGGLSYNSPLHF; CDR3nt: TGCGCCAGCAGCGCTGGGGGACTCTCCTATAATTCACCCCTCCACTTT
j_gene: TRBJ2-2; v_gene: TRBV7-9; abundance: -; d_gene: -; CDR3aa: CASSAPGGELFF; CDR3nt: TGTGCCAGCAGCGCCCCGGGAGGGGAGCTGTTTTTT
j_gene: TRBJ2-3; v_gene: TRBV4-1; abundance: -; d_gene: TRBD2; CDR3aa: CASSQDAGGVTDTQYF; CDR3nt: TGCGCCAGCAGCCAAGATGCGGGGGGGGTCACAGATACGCAGTATTTT
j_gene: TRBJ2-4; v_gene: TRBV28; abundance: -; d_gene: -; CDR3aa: CASSLTVGGIVAKNIQYF; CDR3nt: TGTGCCAGCAGTTTAACCGTCGGCGGGATTGTGGCCAAAAACATTCAGTACTTC
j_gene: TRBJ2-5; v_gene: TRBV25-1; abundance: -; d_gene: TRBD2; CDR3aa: CASSERLAVQETQYF; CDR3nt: TGTGCCAGCAGTGAGAGGCTAGCGGTCCAAGAGACCCAGTACTTC
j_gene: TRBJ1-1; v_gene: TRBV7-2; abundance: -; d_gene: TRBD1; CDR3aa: CASSPRWDRNTEAFF; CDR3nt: TGTGCCAGCAGCCCGCGGTGGGACAGGAACACTGAAGCTTTCTTT
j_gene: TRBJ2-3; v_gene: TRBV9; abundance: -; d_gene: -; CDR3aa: CASSVGWRSTDTQYF; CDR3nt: TGTGCCAGCAGCGTAGGTTGGCGGTCCACAGATACGCAGTATTTT
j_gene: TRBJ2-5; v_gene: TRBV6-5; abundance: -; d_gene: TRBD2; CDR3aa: CAGTSGGAGQETQYF; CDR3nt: TGTGCCGGGACTAGCGGGGGGGCTGGCCAAGAGACCCAGTACTTC
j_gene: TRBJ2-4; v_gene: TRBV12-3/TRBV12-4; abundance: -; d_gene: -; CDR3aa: CASSEWAKNIQYF; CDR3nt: TGTGCCAGCAGTGAGTGGGCCAAAAACATTCAGTACTTC
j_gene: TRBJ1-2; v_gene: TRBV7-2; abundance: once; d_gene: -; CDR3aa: CASSLGQILNYGYTF; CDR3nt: TGTGCCAGCAGCTTAGGACAGATCCTTAACTATGGCTACACCTTC
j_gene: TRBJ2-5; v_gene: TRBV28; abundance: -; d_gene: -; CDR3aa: CASSFGGANQETQYF; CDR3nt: TGTGCCAGCAGTTTTGGTGGGGCAAATCAAGAGACCCAGTACTTC
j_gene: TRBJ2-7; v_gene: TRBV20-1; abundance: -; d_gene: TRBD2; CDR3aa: CSASPTSVAYEQYF; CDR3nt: TGCAGTGCTAGTCCTACTAGCGTGGCCTACGAGCAGTACTTC
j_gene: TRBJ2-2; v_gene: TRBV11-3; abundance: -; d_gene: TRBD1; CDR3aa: CASRLGTGGFGELFF; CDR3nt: TGTGCCAGCAGATTGGGGACAGGGGGGTTCGGGGAGCTGTTTTTT
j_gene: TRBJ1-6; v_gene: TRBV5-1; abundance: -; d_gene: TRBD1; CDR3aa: CASSTGQGDSPLHF; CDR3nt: TGCGCCAGCAGCACCGGACAGGGGGATTCACCCCTCCACTTT